These 14 T cell receptor beta chains share one sample of origin, sequenced in a study of shared clonotypes between healthy human individuals. The data were produced by immunoSEQ multiplex PCR, yet TCRdb's version contains in-frame clones alone and is incomplete. The table has 650,000 to 700,000 clones, about nine tenths seen once. The sequenced sample was memory CD8+ T cells from PBMCs. Regarding subset: CD45RO+ cells pooled with CCR7-negative TemRA cells. The receptors derive from a young man in good health. Some clones in this sample may be carry-over from other donors' samples.

The rearrangement joins TRBV9 to TRBJ2-7; 7 nucleotides match TRBD1. The V gene's germline CDR1 is SGDLS and CDR2 YYNGEE. The CDR3 length is 14 residues. The ends lost 4 bases at V and 2 bases at J; junction bases unmatched: 6. The CDR3 DNA follows: TGTGCCAGCAGCCCAGGGGGAAAGACCTACGAGCAGTACTTC. It codes for CASSPGGKTYEQYF.

This chain connects TRBV18 to TRBJ1-1; possible D gene TRBD1, 5 bases. V gave up 3 bases and J gave up 11 bases, with 19 bases separating them. Germline V lookup: CDR1 KGHSH, CDR2 LQKENI. The CDR3 is 14 amino acids. DNA for the CDR3: TGTGCCAGCTCACCCGGACGGGACGAACACTATGCTTTCTTT. Translated, it gives CASSPGRDEHYAFF.

The genes are TRBV29-1 and TRBJ2-7; D gene uncertain. Trimming pared 7 bases from V and 5 bases from J, leaving 15 bases between. This CDR3 region has 12 residues. Per the germline V gene, CDR1 is SQVTM and CDR2 is ANQGSEA. CDR3 sequence: CSAAWGKDEQYF. CDR3 nucleotides: TGCAGCGCCGCGTGGGGTAAGGACGAGCAGTACTTC.

This clone has only a few counts. The rearrangement links TRBV2 to TRBJ1-5; D is possibly TRBD1 (5 bases). The CDR3 spans 15 residues. Germline CDR1 SNHLY, CDR2 FYNNEI. The V and J ends lost 4 bases and 4 bases respectively, with 14 bases between them. CDR3 amino acids: CASSVGDEGNQPQHF. Written as DNA, the CDR3 is TGTGCCAGCAGTGTGGGGGATGAGGGAAATCAGCCCCAGCATTTT.

The chain joins TRBV9 to TRBJ2-1; 8 bases are shared with TRBD2. This CDR3 is 16 amino acids long. CDR1 and CDR2 (germline): SGDLS, YYNGEE. V was pared by 7 bases and J by 6 bases, with 15 bases of the junction left unmatched. CDR3: CASGLSLGLVGNEQFF. As DNA, the CDR3 is TGTGCCAGCGGCCTGAGTTTGGGACTAGTGGGCAATGAGCAGTTCTTC.

The chain carries TRBV19 and TRBJ1-5; D call uncertain. Trimming took 1 base from V and 2 from J, leaving 12 bases between them. Germline-derived CDR1 and CDR2 are LNHDA and SQIVND (reference sequence). The CDR3 runs to 16 residues. The CDR3 DNA sequence: TGTGCCAGTAGTATAGCATCCTCTTGGGGCAATCAGCCCCAGCATTTT. Its protein is CASSIASSWGNQPQHF.

This chain joins TRBV11-2 and TRBJ2-7; D remains unclear. The CDR3 length is 16 residues. The V end was cut by 0 bases, the J end by 3 bases, with 15 bases between. Germline V CDR1 and CDR2: SGHAT, FQNNGV. The CDR3 is CASSLDLDLSYYEQYF. The CDR3 DNA sequence: TGTGCCAGCAGCTTAGATCTTGACCTTTCGTACTACGAGCAGTACTTC. Full variable domain (remainder filled in from reference TRBV11-2 and TRBJ2-7): EAGVAQSPRYKIIEKRQSVAFWCNPISGHATLYWYQQILGQGPKLLIQFQNNGVVDDSQLPKDRFSAERLKGVDSTLKIQPAKLEDSAVYLCASSLDLDLSYYEQYFGPGTRLTVT.

The chain links TRBV6-1 to TRBJ2-5; TRBD2 matches at 12 bases. The CDR3 is 17 amino acids. CDR1 and CDR2 from the germline V gene are MNHNS and SASEGT. Trimming at V came to 2 bases and at J to 5 bases, leaving 9 bases not matched to a gene. This CDR3 is CASSERARLAGEETQYF. The CDR3, as DNA: TGTGCCAGCAGTGAAAGGGCGAGACTAGCGGGAGAGGAGACCCAGTACTTC.

This clone came up once. The chain has TRBV10-3 and TRBJ2-3, with D tentatively TRBD1 (5 bases). The germline V gene encodes CDR1 ENHRY and CDR2 SYGVKD. Between the trimmed V and J ends, which lost 2 bases and 4 bases, there was a span of 7 bases. The CDR3 runs 13 residues. CDR3 in DNA: TGTGCCATCAGTGAGACAGGCGCAGATACGCAGTATTTT. This translates into CAISETGADTQYF.

Points on this clone: Other nucleotide sequences from this sample produce the same CDR3. The J gene is TRBJ2-3, the V gene TRBV19; D unclear. V was pared by 0 bases and J by 3 bases, with 4 bases between. Germline lookup yields CDR1 LNHDA and CDR2 SQIVND (reference sequence). The CDR3 sequence is 13 residues long. CDR3 nucleotide sequence: TGTGCCAGTAGTATAGATGGTACAGATACGCAGTATTTT. This sequence encodes CASSIDGTDTQYF.

The count of this clone is one. The DNA for the CDR3 is TGCAGCGGCCGGGACGGACTCTACGAGCAGTACTTC. It specifies CSGRDGLYEQYF. This chain joins TRBV29-1 and TRBJ2-7; D tentatively fits TRBD1 or TRBD2 (5 bases each). The CDR3 runs to 12 residues. V lost 7 bases, J lost 3 bases, and 13 bases lay in between. Germline CDR1 and CDR2: SQVTM and ANQGSEA.

This chain links TRBV27 with TRBJ2-5; 14 positions match TRBD2. J gave up 4 bases and V 6 bases, and 7 bases lay outside the gene matches. The CDR3 is made up of 16 amino acids. Germline values: CDR1 MNHEY, CDR2 SMNVEV (reference sequence). The CDR3 spells CASRRLAGGRGETQYF. The CDR3 DNA is TGTGCCAGCAGAAGACTAGCGGGAGGGCGGGGAGAGACCCAGTACTTC.

The chain combines TRBV27 with TRBJ2-2; D remains ambiguous. Germline V gives CDR1 MNHEY, CDR2 SMNVEV (reference sequence). CDR3 size: 18 residues. The V and J ends lost 5 bases and 0 bases respectively, with 19 bases between them. The CDR3 protein is CASSPGPRPLANTGELFF. The DNA of the CDR3 is TGTGCCAGCAGTCCCGGACCCCGACCCCTCGCGAACACCGGGGAGCTGTTTTTT.

The CDR3 DNA is TGTGCCAGCAGTTTTGTTGACAGTGGCTACGAGCAGTACTTC. Protein sequence: CASSFVDSGYEQYF. The chain employs TRBV28 and TRBJ2-7, with D possibly being TRBD1 (5 bases). The ends were cut back, 3 bases at V and 3 bases at J, with 12 bases in the middle. Germline CDR1 reads MDHEN; CDR2 reads SYDVKM. The CDR3 runs 14 residues.